These 12 T cell receptor beta chains were all obtained from the same sample, sequenced in a study of shared T cell receptors in the human thymus. TCRdb's copy holds only in-frame clones and misses some; the assay was immunoSEQ multiplex PCR. The sample has approximately 490,000 clones; about 84% are singletons. Another study also made use of these data, one on human thymus T cells.

The specimen was thymocytes. Receptors originate from a boy under two years old with a congenital heart defect.

The V gene is TRBV6-5, the J gene TRBJ2-3, with 8 bases that match TRBD2. CDR3 length: 14 residues. CDR1 and CDR2 from the germline V gene are MNHEY and SVGAGI. V lost 2 bases and J lost 6; bases outside the gene matches: 4. Here the CDR3 reads CASSYRREGDTQYF. The CDR3 region has the DNA TGTGCCAGCAGTTACAGACGGGAGGGGGATACGCAGTATTTT.

This chain links TRBV5-4 with TRBJ2-7; 7 nucleotides match TRBD1. V was clipped by 3 bases and J by 0 bases; unmatched bases: 6. Germline CDR1 reads SGHNT; CDR2 reads YYREEE (reference sequence). This CDR3 has 15 residues. Here the CDR3 reads CASSSPGQPSYEQYF. As DNA, the CDR3 is TGTGCCAGCAGCTCCCCGGGACAGCCCTCCTACGAGCAGTACTTC.

The chain uses TRBV21-1 and TRBJ2-1; the table's D gene call, TRBD2, was not cross checked with the DNA. TRBV21-1 is deemed a pseudogene. The CDR3 extends over 17 amino acids. This CDR3 reads CASSKGGLAVTYNEQFF. For the CDR3, the DNA is TGTGCCAGCAGCAAAGGGGGACTAGCGGTGACCTACAATGAGCAGTTCTTC.

This clone turned up a few times. V usage is TRBV19 and J usage is TRBJ2-7; TRBD2 matches at 7 bases. V trimming: 6 bases; J trimming: 2 bases; junction bases outside the gene matches: 13. The CDR3 has 16 amino acids. Germline lookup yields CDR1 LNHDA and CDR2 SQIVND (reference sequence). Here the CDR3 reads CASSPRLERGTYEQYF. In nucleotides, the CDR3 is TGTGCCAGTAGCCCACGTTTGGAGCGGGGAACCTACGAGCAGTACTTC.

This clone was recorded once. The J gene is TRBJ2-3, the V gene TRBV28; the match to TRBD2 covers 8 bases. Trimming took 4 bases from V and 5 from J; bases not matched to a gene: 8. The CDR3 runs 15 residues. Germline V CDR1 and CDR2: MDHEN, SYDVKM. The chain's CDR3 is CASSSPGLVGDTQYF. Here the CDR3 DNA reads TGTGCCAGCAGTTCACCGGGACTAGTGGGAGATACGCAGTATTTT.

The table lists this clone with a few counts. The CDR3 spells CASSLSGVSEKLFF. In DNA, the CDR3 is TGCGCCAGCAGCTTATCCGGGGTTAGCGAAAAACTGTTTTTT. J is TRBJ1-4 and V is TRBV5-1; D remains ambiguous. The V end lost 2 bases, the J end lost 8 bases, and 13 bases lay between the germline ends. Germline CDR1 and CDR2: SGHRS and YFSETQ. The CDR3 loop spans 14 amino acids.

The rearrangement joins TRBV6-5 to TRBJ2-5, with D tentatively TRBD2 (6 bases). The germline V gene encodes CDR1 MNHEY and CDR2 SVGAGI. V was trimmed by 2 bases and J by 12 bases, leaving 22 bases between them. This CDR3 is 15 amino acids long. This CDR3 reads CASSYRTGTGLIEYF. As DNA, the CDR3 is TGTGCCAGCAGTTACAGGACCGGGACTGGGCTGATAGAGTACTTC.

The V and J genes are TRBV25-1 and TRBJ2-7, with D possibly matching TRBD2 (5 bases). V lost 1 base and J 2 bases, leaving 15 bases between the germline ends. This CDR3 has 16 amino acids. The germline CDR1 and CDR2 sequences are MGHDK and SYGVNS. The CDR3 sequence: CASSESRANQPYEQYF. CDR3 bases: TGTGCCAGCAGTGAATCGAGGGCAAACCAACCCTACGAGCAGTACTTC.

This sequence joins TRBV5-1 and TRBJ2-3; 8 bases match TRBD1. CDR3 length: 16 residues. Germline lookup yields CDR1 SGHRS and CDR2 YFSETQ. V shed 3 bases, J shed 1 base, and the junction held 7 bases outside the gene matches. CDR3 sequence reads: CASSSRRGHGTDTQYF. The CDR3 region has the DNA TGCGCCAGCAGCTCGCGCAGGGGGCACGGCACAGATACGCAGTATTTT.

This clone was observed a single time. The CDR3: CASSWTGRTNEKLFF. The DNA for the CDR3 is TGTGCCAGCAGTTGGACAGGGCGGACTAATGAAAAACTGTTTTTT. The chain links TRBV2 to TRBJ1-4; 8 bases line up with TRBD1. Germline V CDR1 and CDR2: SNHLY, FYNNEI. The CDR3 has 15 residues. V lost 5 bases, J lost 2 bases, and 4 bases stayed unmatched.

The chain employs TRBV11-2 and TRBJ2-2; 9 nucleotides align to TRBD1. The germline V gene encodes CDR1 SGHAT and CDR2 FQNNGV. V lost 3 bases to trimming and J lost 6 bases; unmatched junction nucleotides: 11. CDR3 size: 17 residues. Written as DNA, the CDR3 is TGTGCCAGCAGCTTGGATATTGGACAGGGGCCGCCCGGGGAGCTGTTTTTT. This sequence encodes CASSLDIGQGPPGELFF. Together with reference TRBV11-2 and TRBJ2-2, the CDR3 gives the full variable domain: EAGVAQSPRYKIIEKRQSVAFWCNPISGHATLYWYQQILGQGPKLLIQFQNNGVVDDSQLPKDRFSAERLKGVDSTLKIQPAKLEDSAVYLCASSLDIGQGPPGELFFGEGSRLTVL.

J is TRBJ2-3 and V is TRBV19; 13 nucleotides align to TRBD2. The V gene's germline CDR1 is LNHDA and CDR2 SQIVND (reference sequence). The V and J ends lost 4 bases and 3 bases, in that order; junction bases with no gene match: 4. The CDR3 is 16 residues long. The chain's CDR3 is CASSTGLAGETDTQYF. The CDR3 DNA follows: TGTGCCAGTAGTACCGGACTAGCGGGAGAGACAGATACGCAGTATTTT.